Sequencing of this TCR beta chain was carried out in a study of beta chain features in type 1 diabetes. Study findings and constraints: Across patients, naive, central memory and Treg TCRB repertoires exhibited apparently greater similarity than was observed across healthy donors. Across all four CD4+ subsets, people with type 1 diabetes showed modestly shorter TCRB CDR3s.

On this clone: The antigen remains unidentified.

The authors reverse transcribed all of the isolated RNA, so sequencing captured expressed TCRB transcripts. Clones were sequenced by immunoSEQ multiplex PCR, and TCRdb holds only the in-frame ones, with some missing. This sample has 150,000 to 200,000 clones; roughly 7.1% occur once, and the top ten carry roughly 0.97%. Germline V CDR1 and CDR2: GTSNPN, SVGIG (reference sequence). The CDR3 has 13 residues. V was clipped by 1 base and J by 8 bases, with 14 bases between them. The chain uses TRBV30 and TRBJ1-1; no clear D. The receptor's source is a woman aged 40 to 50 with type 1 diabetes. The sequenced sample consisted of central memory CD4+ T cells from blood. The CDR3 reads CAWSGIDGAEAFF. For the CDR3, the DNA is TGTGCCTGGAGTGGTATTGACGGAGCCGAAGCTTTCTTT.